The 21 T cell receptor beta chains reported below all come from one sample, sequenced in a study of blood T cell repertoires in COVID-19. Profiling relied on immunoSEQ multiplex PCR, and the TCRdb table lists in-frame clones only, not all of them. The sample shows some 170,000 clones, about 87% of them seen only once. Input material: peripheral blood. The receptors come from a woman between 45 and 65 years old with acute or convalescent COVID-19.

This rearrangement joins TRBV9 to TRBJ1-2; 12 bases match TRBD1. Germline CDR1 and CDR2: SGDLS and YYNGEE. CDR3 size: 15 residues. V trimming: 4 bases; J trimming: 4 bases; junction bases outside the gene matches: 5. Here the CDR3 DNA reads TGTGCCAGCAGCTTCGGGACAGGGGGCGGCTATGGCTACACCTTC. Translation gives CASSFGTGGGYGYTF.

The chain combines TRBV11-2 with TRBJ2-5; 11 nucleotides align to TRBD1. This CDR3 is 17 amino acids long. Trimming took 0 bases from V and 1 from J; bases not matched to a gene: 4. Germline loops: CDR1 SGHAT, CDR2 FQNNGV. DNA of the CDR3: TGTGCCAGCAGCTTAGATCTGGGGACAGGGGGCCAAGAGACCCAGTACTTC. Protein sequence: CASSLDLGTGGQETQYF.

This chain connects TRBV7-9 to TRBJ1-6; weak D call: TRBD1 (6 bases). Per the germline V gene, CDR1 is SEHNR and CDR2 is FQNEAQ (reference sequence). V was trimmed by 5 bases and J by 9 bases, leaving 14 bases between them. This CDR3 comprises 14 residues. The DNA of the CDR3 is TGTGCCAGCAGCCTAACAGGGAGCGGTTCACCCCTCCACTTT. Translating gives CASSLTGSGSPLHF.

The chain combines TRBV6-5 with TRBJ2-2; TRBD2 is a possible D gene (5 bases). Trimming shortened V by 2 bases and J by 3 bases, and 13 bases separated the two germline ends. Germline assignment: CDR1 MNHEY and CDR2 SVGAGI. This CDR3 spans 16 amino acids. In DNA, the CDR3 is TGTGCCAGCAGTTACATCGGGGTCCGGGACACCGGGGAGCTGTTTTTT. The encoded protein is CASSYIGVRDTGELFF.

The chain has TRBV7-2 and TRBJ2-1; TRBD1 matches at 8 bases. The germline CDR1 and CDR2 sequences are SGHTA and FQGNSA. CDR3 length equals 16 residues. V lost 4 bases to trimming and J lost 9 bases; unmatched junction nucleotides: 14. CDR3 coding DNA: TGTGCCAGCAGCTCCGGGACAGGCCTGTCTTTTGGTGAGCAGTTCTTC. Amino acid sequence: CASSSGTGLSFGEQFF.

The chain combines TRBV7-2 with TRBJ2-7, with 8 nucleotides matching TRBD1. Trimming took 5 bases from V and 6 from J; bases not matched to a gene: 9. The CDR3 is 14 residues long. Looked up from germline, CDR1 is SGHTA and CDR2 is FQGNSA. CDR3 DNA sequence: TGTGCCAGCAGCCAGGACAGGGATCTGCTCGAGCAGTACTTC. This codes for CASSQDRDLLEQYF.

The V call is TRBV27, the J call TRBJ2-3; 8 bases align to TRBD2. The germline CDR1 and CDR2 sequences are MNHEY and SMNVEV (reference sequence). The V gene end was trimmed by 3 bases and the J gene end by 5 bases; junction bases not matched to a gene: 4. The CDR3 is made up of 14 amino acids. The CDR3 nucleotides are TGTGCCAGCAGTTTGAAGCGGGAGAGAGATACGCAGTATTTT. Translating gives CASSLKRERDTQYF.

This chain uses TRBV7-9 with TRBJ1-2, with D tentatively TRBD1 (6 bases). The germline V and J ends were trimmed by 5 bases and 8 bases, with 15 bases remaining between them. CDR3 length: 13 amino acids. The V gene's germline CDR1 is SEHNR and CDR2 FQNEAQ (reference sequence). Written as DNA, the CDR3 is TGTGCCAGCAGCGTCGGGGGGGCTGGAGGCTACACCTTC. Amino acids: CASSVGGAGGYTF.

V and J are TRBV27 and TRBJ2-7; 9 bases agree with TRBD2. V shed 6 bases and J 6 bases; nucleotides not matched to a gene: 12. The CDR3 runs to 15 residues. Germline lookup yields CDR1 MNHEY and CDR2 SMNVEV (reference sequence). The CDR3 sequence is CASSEVAGGFVEQYF. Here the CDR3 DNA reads TGTGCCAGCAGCGAGGTTGCGGGGGGGTTCGTCGAGCAGTACTTC.

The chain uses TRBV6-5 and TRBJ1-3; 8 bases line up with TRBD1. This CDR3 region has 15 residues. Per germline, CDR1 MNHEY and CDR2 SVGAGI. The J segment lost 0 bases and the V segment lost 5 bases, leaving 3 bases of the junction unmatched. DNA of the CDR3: TGTGCCAGCAGTCCAGGGGGCCTCTCTGGAAACACCATATATTTT. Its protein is CASSPGGLSGNTIYF.

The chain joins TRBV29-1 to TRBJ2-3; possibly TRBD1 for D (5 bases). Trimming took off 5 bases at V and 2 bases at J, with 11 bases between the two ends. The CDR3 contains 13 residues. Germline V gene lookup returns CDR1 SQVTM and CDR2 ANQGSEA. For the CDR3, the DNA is TGCAGCGTTCTGCAGGGTTCCACAGATACGCAGTATTTT. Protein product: CSVLQGSTDTQYF.

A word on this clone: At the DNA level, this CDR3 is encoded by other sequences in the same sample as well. CDR3 amino acids: CASSPGGTDTQYF. CDR3 nucleotide sequence: TGTGCCAGCAGCCCGGGGGGCACAGATACGCAGTATTTT. This chain links TRBV5-4 with TRBJ2-3; the D gene is possibly TRBD2 (6 bases). V lost 4 bases and J lost 1, with 7 bases in between. The CDR3 is 13 amino acids. Germline V CDR1 and CDR2: SGHNT, YYREEE (reference sequence).

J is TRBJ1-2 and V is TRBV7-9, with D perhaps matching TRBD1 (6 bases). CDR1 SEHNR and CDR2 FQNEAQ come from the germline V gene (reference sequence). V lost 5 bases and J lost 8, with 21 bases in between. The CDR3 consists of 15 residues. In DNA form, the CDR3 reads TGTGCCAGCAGCCCCCGAGGGGGAGGGGATAAAGGCTACACCTTC. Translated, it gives CASSPRGGGDKGYTF.

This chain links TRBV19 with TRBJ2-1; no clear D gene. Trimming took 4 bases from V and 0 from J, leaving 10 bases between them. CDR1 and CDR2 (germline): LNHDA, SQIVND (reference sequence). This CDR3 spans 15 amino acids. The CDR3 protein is CASSRPRSSYNEQFF. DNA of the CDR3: TGTGCCAGTAGTAGACCTCGGAGCTCCTACAATGAGCAGTTCTTC.

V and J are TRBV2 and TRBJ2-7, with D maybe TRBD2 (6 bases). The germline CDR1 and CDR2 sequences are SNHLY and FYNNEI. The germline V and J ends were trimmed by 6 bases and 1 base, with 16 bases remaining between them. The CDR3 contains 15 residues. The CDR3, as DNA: TGTGCCAGCAGACGGGACGGGGGATTGTCCTACGAGCAGTACTTC. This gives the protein CASRRDGGLSYEQYF.

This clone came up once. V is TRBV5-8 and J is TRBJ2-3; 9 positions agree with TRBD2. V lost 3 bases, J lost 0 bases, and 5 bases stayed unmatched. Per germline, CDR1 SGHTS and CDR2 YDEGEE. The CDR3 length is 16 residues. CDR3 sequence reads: CASSSRLADSTDTQYF. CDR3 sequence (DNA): TGTGCCAGCAGCTCGAGACTAGCGGACAGCACAGATACGCAGTATTTT. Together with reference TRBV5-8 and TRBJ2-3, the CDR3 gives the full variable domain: EAGVTQSPTHLIKTRGQQATLRCSPISGHTSVYWYQQALGLGLQFLLWYDEGEERNRGNFPPRFSGRQFPNYSSELNVNALELEDSALYLCASSSRLADSTDTQYFGPGTRLTVL.

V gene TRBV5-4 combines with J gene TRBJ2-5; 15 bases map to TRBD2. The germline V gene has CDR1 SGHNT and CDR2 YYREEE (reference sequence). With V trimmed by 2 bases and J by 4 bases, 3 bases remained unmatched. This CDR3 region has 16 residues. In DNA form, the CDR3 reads TGTGCCAGCAGCTTTCCGGGACTAGCGGGAGGAGAGACCCAGTACTTC. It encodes CASSFPGLAGGETQYF.

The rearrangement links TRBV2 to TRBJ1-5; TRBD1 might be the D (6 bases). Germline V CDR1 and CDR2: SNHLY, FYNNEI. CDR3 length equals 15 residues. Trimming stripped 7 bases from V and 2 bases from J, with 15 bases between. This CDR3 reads CASNEQGSGNQPQHF. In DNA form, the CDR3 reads TGTGCCAGCAACGAACAGGGTTCGGGCAATCAGCCCCAGCATTTT.

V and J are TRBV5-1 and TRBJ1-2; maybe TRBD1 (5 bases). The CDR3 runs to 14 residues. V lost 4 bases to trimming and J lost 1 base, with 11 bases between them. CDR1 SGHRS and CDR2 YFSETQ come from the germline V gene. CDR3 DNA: TGCGCCAGCAGCCGCGGGACCCTTAACTATGGCTACACCTTC. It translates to CASSRGTLNYGYTF.

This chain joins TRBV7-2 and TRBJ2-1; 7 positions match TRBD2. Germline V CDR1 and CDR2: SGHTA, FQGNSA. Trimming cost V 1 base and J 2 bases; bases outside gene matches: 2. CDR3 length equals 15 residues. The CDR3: CASSLVGGPYNEQFF. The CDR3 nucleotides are TGTGCCAGCAGCTTAGTGGGAGGGCCCTACAATGAGCAGTTCTTC.

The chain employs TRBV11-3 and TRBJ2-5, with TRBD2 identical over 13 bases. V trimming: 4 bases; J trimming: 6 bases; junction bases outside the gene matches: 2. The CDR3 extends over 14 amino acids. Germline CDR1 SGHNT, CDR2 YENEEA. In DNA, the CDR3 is TGTGCCAGCAGCTCGGGACTAGCGGGGAAGACCCAGTACTTC. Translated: CASSSGLAGKTQYF.